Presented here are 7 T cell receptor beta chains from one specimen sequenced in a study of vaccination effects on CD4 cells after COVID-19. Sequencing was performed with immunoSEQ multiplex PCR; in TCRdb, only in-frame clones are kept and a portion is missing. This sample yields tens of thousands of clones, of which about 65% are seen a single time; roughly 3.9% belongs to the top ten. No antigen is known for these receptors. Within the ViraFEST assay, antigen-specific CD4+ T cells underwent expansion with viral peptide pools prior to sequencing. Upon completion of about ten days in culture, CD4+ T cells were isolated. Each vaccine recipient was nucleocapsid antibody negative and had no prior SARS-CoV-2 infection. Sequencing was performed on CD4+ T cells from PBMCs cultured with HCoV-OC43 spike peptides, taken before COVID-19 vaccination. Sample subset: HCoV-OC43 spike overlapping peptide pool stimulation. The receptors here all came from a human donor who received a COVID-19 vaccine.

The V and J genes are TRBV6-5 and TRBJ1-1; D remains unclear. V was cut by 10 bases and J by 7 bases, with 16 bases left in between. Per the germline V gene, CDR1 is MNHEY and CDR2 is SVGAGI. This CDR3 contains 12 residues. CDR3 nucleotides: TGTGCCACCTTCGGTAGGGCGAATGAAGCTTTCTTT. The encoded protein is CATFGRANEAFF.

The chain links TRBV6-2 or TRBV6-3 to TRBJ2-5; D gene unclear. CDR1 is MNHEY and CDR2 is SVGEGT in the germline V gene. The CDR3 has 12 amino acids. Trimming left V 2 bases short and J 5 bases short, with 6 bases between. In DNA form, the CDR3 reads TGTGCCAGCAGTTACCAGGAGGAGACCCAGTACTTC. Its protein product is CASSYQEETQYF.

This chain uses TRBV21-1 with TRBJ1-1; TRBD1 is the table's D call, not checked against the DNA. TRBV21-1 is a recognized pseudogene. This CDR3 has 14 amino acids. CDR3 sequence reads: CASSNRDRGHEAFF. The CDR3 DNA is TGTGCCAGCAGCAACAGGGACAGGGGACATGAAGCTTTCTTT.

CDR3 region: CASHSTDSNQPQHF. DNA of the CDR3: TGTGCCAGCCACTCGACAGATAGCAATCAGCCCCAGCATTTT. This chain links TRBV19 with TRBJ1-5, with TRBD1 as a possible D gene (5 bases). V was cut by 9 bases and J by 0 bases, with 12 bases left in between. In germline, CDR1 is LNHDA, CDR2 SQIVND (reference sequence). The CDR3 spans 14 residues.

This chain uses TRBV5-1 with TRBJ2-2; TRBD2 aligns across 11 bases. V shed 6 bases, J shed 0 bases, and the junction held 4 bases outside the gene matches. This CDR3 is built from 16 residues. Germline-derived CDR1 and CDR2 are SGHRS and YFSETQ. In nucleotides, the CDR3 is TGCGCCAGCAACCCACTAGCGGGGGCGAACACCGGGGAGCTGTTTTTT. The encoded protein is CASNPLAGANTGELFF.

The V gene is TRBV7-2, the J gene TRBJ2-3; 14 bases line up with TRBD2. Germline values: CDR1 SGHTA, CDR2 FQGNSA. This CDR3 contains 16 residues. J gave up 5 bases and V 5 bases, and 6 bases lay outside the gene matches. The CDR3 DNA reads TGTGCCAGCAGCCCTCGACTAGCGGGGGGGGGAGATACGCAGTATTTT. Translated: CASSPRLAGGGDTQYF. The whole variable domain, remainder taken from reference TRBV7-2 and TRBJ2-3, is GAGVSQSPSNKVTEKGKDVELRCDPISGHTALYWYRQSLGQGLEFLIYFQGNSAPDKSGLPSDRFSAERTGGSVSTLTIQRTQQEDSAVYLCASSPRLAGGGDTQYFGPGTRLTVL.

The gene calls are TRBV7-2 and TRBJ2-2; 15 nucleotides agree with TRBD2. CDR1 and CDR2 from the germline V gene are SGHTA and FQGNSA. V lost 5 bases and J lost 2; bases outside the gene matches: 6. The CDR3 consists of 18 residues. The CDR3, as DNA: TGTGCCAGCAGCGGACCGGGACTAGCGGGGGGCAACACCGGGGAGCTGTTTTTT. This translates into CASSGPGLAGGNTGELFF.